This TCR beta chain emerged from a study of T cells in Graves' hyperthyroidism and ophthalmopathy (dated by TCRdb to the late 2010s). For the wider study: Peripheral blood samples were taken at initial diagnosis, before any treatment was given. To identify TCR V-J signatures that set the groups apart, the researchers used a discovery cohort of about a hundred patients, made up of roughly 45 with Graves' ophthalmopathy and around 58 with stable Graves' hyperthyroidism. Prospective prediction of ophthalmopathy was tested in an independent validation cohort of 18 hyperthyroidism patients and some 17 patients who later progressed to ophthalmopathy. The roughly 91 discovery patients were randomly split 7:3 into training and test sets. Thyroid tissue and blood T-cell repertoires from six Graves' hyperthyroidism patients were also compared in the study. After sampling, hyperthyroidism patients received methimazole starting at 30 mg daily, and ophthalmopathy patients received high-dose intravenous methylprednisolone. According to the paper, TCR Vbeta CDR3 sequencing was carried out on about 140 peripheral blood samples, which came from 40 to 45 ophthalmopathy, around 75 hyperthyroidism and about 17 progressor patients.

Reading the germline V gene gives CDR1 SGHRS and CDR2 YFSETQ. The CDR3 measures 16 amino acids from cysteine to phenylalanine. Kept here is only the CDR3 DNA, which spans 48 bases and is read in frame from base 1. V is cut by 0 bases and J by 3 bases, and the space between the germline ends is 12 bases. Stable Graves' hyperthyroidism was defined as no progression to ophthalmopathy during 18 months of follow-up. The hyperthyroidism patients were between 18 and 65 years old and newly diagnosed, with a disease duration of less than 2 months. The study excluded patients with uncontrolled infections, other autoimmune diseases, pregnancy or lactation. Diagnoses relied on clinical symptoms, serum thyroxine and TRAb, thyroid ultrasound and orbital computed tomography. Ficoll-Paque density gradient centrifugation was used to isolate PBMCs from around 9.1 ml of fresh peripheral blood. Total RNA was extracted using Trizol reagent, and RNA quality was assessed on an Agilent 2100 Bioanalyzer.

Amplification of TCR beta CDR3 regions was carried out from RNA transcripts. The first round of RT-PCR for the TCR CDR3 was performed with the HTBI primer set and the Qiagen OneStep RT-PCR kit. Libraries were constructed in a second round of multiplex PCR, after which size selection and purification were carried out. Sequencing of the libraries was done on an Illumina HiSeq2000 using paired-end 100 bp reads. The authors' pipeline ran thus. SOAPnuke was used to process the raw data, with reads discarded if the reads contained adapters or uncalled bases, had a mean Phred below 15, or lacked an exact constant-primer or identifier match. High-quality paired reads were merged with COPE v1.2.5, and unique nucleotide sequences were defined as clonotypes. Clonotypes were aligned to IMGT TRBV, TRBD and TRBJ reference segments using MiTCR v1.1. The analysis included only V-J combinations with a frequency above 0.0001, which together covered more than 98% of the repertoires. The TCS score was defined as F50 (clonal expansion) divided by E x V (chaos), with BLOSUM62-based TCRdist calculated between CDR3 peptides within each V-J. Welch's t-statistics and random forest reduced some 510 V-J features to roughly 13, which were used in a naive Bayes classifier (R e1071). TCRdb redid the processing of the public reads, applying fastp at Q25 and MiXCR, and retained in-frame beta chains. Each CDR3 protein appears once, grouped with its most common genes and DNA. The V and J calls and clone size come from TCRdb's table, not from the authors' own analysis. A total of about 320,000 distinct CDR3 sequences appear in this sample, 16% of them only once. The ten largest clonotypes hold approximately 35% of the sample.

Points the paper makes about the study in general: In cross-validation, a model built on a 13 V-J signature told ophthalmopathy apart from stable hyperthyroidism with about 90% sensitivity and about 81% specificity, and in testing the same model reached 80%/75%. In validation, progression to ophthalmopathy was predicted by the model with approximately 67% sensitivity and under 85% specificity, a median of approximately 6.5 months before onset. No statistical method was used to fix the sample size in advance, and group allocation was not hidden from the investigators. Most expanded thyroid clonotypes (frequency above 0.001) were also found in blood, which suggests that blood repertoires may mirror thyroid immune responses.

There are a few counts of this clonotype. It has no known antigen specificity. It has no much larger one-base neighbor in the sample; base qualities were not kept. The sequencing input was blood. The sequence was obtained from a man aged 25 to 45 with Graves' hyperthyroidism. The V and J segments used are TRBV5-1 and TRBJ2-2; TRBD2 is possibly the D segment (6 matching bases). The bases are TGCGCCAGCAGCTTGGCGGGGGATTCGGACACCGGGGAGCTGTTTTTT. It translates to CASSLAGDSDTGELFF.